The sequence of this T cell receptor beta chain was determined in a study of shared clonotypes between healthy human individuals. Study background: Each donor's CD4 naive and CD4 memory cells filled three plates apiece, CD8 naive two, and CD8 memory one.

Worth noting for this clone: This specimen includes other DNA sequences encoding the same CDR3.

CD4+ cells yielded CD45RA+ naive and CD45RA-negative memory subsets. The CDR3 runs to 12 residues. The V end lost 2 bases, the J end lost 2 bases, and 4 bases lay between the germline ends. Germline lookup yields CDR1 MDHEN and CDR2 SYDVKM. The protocol was immunoSEQ multiplex PCR, while the TCRdb copy is restricted to in-frame clones and leaves out a portion. Of roughly 2.5 million clones listed, roughly nine tenths are singletons. This sequence was found in a man between 18 and 35 years old in good health. V usage is TRBV28 and J usage is TRBJ2-7, with D unclear. Sequenced material: naive CD4+ T cells sorted from blood. Documented subset: CD45RA+ positively selected. The CDR3 coding sequence is TGTGCCAGCAGTTTAGGTACCTACGAGCAGTACTTC. This translates into CASSLGTYEQYF.